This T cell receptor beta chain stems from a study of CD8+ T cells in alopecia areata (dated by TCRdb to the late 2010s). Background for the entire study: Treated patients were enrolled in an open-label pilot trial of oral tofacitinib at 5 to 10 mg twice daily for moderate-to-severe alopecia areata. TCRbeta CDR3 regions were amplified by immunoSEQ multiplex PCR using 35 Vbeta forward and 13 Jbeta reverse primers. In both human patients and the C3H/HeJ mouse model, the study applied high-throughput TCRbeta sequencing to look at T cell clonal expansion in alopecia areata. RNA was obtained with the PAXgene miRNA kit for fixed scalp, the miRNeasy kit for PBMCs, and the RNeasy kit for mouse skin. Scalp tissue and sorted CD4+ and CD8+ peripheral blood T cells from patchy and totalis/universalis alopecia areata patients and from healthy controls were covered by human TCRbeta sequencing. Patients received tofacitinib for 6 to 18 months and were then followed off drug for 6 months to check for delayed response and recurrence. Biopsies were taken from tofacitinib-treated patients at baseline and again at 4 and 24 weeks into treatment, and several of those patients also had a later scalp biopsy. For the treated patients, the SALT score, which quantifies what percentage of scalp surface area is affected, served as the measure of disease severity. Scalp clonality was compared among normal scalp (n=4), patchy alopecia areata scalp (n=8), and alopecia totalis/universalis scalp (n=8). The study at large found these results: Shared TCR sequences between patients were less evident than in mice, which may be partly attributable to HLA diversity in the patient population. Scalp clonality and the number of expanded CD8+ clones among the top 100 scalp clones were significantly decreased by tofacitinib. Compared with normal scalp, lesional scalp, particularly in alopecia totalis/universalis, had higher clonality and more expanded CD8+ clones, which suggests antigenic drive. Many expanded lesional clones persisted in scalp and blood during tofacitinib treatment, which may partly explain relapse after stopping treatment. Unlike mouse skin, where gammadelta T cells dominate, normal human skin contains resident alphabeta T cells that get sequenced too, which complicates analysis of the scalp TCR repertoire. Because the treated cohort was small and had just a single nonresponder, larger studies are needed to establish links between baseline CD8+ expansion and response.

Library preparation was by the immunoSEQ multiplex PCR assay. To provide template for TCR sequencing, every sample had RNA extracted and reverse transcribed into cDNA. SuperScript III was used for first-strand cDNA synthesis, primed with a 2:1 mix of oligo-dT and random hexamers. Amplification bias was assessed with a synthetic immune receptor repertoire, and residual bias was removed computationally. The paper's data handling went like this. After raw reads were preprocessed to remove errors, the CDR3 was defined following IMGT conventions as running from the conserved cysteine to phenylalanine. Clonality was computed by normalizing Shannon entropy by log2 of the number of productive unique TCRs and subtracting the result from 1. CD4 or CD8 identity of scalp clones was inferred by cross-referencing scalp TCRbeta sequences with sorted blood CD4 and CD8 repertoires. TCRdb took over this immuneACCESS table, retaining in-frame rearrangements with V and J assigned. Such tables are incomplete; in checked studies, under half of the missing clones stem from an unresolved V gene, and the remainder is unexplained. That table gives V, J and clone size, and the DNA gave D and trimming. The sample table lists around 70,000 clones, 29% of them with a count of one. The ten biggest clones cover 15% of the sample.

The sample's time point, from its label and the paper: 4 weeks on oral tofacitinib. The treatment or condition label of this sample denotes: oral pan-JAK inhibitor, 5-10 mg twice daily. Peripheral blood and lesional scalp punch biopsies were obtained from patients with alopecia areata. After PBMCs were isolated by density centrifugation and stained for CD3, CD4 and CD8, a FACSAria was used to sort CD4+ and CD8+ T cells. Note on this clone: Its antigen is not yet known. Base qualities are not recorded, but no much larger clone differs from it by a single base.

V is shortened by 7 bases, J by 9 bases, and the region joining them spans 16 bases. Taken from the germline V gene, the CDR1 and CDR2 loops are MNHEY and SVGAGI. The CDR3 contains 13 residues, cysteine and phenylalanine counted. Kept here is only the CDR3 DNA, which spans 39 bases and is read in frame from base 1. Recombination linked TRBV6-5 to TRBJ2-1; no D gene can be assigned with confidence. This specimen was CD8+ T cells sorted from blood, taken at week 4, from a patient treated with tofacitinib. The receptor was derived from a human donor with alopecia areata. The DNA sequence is TGTGCCAGCACCTCGGGCGTCCGCACTGAGCAGTTCTTC. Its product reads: CASTSGVRTEQFF.